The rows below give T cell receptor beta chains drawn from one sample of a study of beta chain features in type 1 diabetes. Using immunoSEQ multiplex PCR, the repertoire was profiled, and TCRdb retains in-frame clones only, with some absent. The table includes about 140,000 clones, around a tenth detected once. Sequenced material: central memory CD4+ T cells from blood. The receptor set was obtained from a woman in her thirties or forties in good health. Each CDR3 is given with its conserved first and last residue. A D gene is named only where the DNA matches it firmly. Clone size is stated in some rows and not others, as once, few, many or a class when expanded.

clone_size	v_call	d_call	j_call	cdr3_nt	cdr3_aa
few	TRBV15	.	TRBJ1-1	TGTGCCACCAGCAGAGATAGGAACAGGAACACTGAAGCTTTCTTT	CATSRDRNRNTEAFF
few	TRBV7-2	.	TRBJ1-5	TGTGCCAGCAGCCCCCAGAGCAATCAGCCCCAGCATTTT	CASSPQSNQPQHF
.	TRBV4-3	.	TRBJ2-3	TGCGCCAGCAGCCAAGAAGGGGCTCCGCGAAGCACAGATACGCAGTATTTT	CASSQEGAPRSTDTQYF
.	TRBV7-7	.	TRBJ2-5	TGTGCCAGCAGCTTAGATCCGAGCGGGGAGACCCAGTACTTC	CASSLDPSGETQYF
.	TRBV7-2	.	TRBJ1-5	TGTGCCAGCAGCCCCATCAGGGGTCAGCCCCAGCATTTT	CASSPIRGQPQHF
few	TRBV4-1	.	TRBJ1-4	TGCGCCAGCAGCACCGCCATAAAATCTCGAGTCGGGGAAAAACTGTTTTTT	CASSTAIKSRVGEKLFF
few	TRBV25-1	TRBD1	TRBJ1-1	TGTGCCAGCAGTGGCCCGGGACAGGGGGAAGCTTTCTTT	CASSGPGQGEAFF
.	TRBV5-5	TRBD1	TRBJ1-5	TGTGCCAGCAGCCCGGACGGGACAGGGGGGGAGGATCAGCCCCAGCATTTT	CASSPDGTGGEDQPQHF
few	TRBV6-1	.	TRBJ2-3	TGTGCCAGCACCCCCTCGGGACACCCCACAGATACGCAGTATTTT	CASTPSGHPTDTQYF
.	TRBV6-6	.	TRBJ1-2	TGTGCCAGCACGTCCCGACCGGGACAATCTCGCTACACCTTC	CASTSRPGQSRYTF
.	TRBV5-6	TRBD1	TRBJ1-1	TGTGCCAGCAGCTTGGCTCCATCACAGGGGGCCACTGAAGCTTTCTTT	CASSLAPSQGATEAFF
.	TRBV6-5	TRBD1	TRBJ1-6	TGTGCCAGCACCCCAGGGACAGATAATTCACCCCTCCACTTT	CASTPGTDNSPLHF
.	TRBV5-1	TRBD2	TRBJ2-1	TGCGCCAGCAGTCCGACTAGCGGGGGGGCGAGGCAGTTCTTC	CASSPTSGGARQFF
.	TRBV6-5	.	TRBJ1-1	TGTGCCCGCCTTTCCCTGAGCACTGAAGCTTTCTTT	CARLSLSTEAFF
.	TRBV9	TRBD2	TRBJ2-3	TGTGCCAGCAGCGTAGTAGCGGGGCAAGATACGCAGTATTTT	CASSVVAGQDTQYF
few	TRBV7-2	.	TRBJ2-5	TGTGCCAGCAGCTTACACGGCCAAGAGACCCAGTACTTC	CASSLHGQETQYF
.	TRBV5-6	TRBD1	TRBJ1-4	TGTGCCAGCAGCCCATTGGGGACAGGGGCTAATGAAAAACTGTTTTTT	CASSPLGTGANEKLFF
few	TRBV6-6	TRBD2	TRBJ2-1	TGTGCCAGCAGTTACTCGACAAGCGGGGGATGGTTCTTC	CASSYSTSGGWFF
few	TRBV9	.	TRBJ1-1	TGTGCCAGTGGAGGACAGATGAACGGTGAAGCTTTCTTT	CASGGQMNGEAFF
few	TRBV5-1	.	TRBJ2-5	TGCGCCAGCAGCTTGTCGGTCCAAGAGACCCAGTACTTC	CASSLSVQETQYF
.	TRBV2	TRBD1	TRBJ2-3	TGTGCCAGCAAGCCTCCCCTAGGACAGGGCAGTAGCACAGATACGCAGTATTTT	CASKPPLGQGSSTDTQYF
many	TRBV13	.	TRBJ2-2	TGTGCCAGCAGCCCGATGTCGGGGGGCCCTGTTTCCGGGGAGCTGTTTTTT	CASSPMSGGPVSGELFF
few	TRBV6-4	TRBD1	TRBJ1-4	TGTGCCAGCAGTGACTCGGGACAGGGTCGTGAAAAACTGTTTTTT	CASSDSGQGREKLFF
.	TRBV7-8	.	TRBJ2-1	TGTGCCAGCAGCAGAACAGGAATCTCCTACAATGAGCAGTTCTTC	CASSRTGISYNEQFF
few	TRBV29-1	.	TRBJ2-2	TGCAGCGCCAAGGGGGGCGGGGGTCACACCGGGGAGCTGTTTTTT	CSAKGGGGHTGELFF
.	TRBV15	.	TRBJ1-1	TGTGCCACCAGCAGAGAGGCAGGAATGAACACTGAAGCTTTCTTT	CATSREAGMNTEAFF
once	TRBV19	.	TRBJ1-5	TGTGCCAGTAGTATCTGGGGCATCGAACAGCCCCAGCATTTT	CASSIWGIEQPQHF
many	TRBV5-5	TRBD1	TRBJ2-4	TGTGCCAGCAGCTTAGCAGGGGGCCAAAACATTCAGTACTTC	CASSLAGGQNIQYF
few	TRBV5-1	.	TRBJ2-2	TGCGCCAGCAGCTTGCGCGACAGCCCCCTCACCGGGGAGCTGTTTTTT	CASSLRDSPLTGELFF
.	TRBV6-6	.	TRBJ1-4	TGTGCCAGCAGTTATGGAGGATCCAATGAAAAACTGTTTTTT	CASSYGGSNEKLFF
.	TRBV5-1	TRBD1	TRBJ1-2	TGCGCCAGCAGCAACCGGGACAGGGATGGCTACACCTTC	CASSNRDRDGYTF
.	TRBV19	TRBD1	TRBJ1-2	TGTGCCAGTAGTAAAAGACAGGGGGCGGACTATGGCTACACCTTC	CASSKRQGADYGYTF
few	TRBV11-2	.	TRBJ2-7	TGTGCCAGCAGCTCGGTGTTAACCTACGAGCAGTACTTC	CASSSVLTYEQYF
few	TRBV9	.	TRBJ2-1	TGTGCCAGCAGCGTAGGTTCGGGTAATGAGCAGTTCTTC	CASSVGSGNEQFF
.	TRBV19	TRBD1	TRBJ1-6	TGTGCCAGTAGTATATCGACAGGGAGAGATTCACCCCTCCACTTT	CASSISTGRDSPLHF
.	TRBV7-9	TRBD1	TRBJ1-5	TGTGCCAGCAGCCGGGACAGTAGCAATCAGCCCCAGCATTTT	CASSRDSSNQPQHF
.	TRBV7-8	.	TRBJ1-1	TGTGCCAGCAAGGCGGGGGTCAACACTGAAGCTTTCTTT	CASKAGVNTEAFF
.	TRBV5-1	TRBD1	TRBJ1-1	TGCGCCAGCCGCACCTGGACAGGGAACACTGAAGCTTTCTTT	CASRTWTGNTEAFF
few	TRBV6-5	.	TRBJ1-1	TGTGCCAGCCAAAGGTTTGGGGCAGAAGCTTTCTTT	CASQRFGAEAFF
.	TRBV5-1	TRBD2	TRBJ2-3	TGCGCCAGCAGCTTGTTCGGGGGGGGTACCACAGATACGCAGTATTTT	CASSLFGGGTTDTQYF
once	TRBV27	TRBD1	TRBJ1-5	TGTGCCAGCAGAAACAGGGGCAGGGAGCCCCAGCATTTT	CASRNRGREPQHF
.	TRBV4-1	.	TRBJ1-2	TGCGCCAGCAGCCAAGATTGGGGGCGGGCCTTAAACTATGGCTACACCTTC	CASSQDWGRALNYGYTF
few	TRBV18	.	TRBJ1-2	TGTGCCAGCTCACCACCAGGGGACTATGGCTACACCTTC	CASSPPGDYGYTF
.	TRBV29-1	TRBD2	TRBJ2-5	TGCAGCTCTTGGGGGGGATCGGGTGAGACCCAGTACTTC	CSSWGGSGETQYF
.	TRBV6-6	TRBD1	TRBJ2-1	TGTGCCAGCAGTTTAACAGGGGTAACCTACAATGAGCAGTTCTTC	CASSLTGVTYNEQFF
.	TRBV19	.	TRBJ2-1	TGTGCCAGTAGTGTCCGGACTCCAGGCTCCTACAATGAGCAGTTCTTC	CASSVRTPGSYNEQFF
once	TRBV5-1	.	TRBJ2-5	TGCGCCAGCAGCTTGGCCAGGGAAAAAGAGACCCAGTACTTC	CASSLAREKETQYF
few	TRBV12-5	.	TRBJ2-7	TGTGCTAGTGGTGAAGGACAGAAACTCTACGAGCAGTACTTC	CASGEGQKLYEQYF
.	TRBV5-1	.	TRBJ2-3	TGCGCCAGCAGCTTGGCCGGGTCAGGGCGAGCAGATACGCAGTATTTT	CASSLAGSGRADTQYF
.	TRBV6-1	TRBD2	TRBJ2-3	TGTGCCAGCAGTGAGACGGCGGCTAGCGGACCTAGCACAGATACGCAGTATTTT	CASSETAASGPSTDTQYF
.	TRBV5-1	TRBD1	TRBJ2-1	TGCGCCAGCAGCTTTACAGGGGTCACTCACAATGAGCAGTTCTTC	CASSFTGVTHNEQFF
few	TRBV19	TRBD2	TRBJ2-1	TGTGCCAGTAGTAATCCCCGGGTAGCGGGTTCCTACAATGAGCAGTTCTTC	CASSNPRVAGSYNEQFF
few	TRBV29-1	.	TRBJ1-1	TGCAGCGTCCTCTACACTGAAGCTTTCTTT	CSVLYTEAFF
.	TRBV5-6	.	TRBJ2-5	TGTGCCAGCAGCTTGTTGGGCAGAGCCCAAGAGACCCAGTACTTC	CASSLLGRAQETQYF
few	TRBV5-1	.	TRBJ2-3	TGCGCCAGCAGCTTGGTAGGCAGGGTGACAGATACGCAGTATTTT	CASSLVGRVTDTQYF
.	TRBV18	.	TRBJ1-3	TGTGCCAGCTCACCTGAGGGAAACACCATATATTTT	CASSPEGNTIYF
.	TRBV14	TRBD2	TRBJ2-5	TGTGCCAGCAGCCAATATACGGGACTACGACAAGAGACCCAGTACTTC	CASSQYTGLRQETQYF
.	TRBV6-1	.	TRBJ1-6	TGTGCCAGCAGTGAAGTAGGAGGCTCTACCGGACCCCTCCACTTT	CASSEVGGSTGPLHF
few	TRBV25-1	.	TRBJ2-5	TGTGCCAGCAGTGCCATAGAGACCCAGTACTTC	CASSAIETQYF